This TCR beta chain was captured by sequencing in a study of T cell responses to AZD1222 COVID-19 vaccine. The study, taken as a whole, reports: An increase in Spike-specific TCR breadth and depth was observed after two AZD1222 doses. Targets within unmutated variant regions were reportedly found for nearly half of spike-specific TCRs.

The method was immunoSEQ multiplex PCR; TCRdb's version includes in-frame clones alone and lacks a portion of them. The sample yields approximately 52,000 clones, approximately 86% seen once. The table lists this clone with a few counts. What it binds is unknown. V was pared by 5 bases and J by 5 bases, with 8 bases of the junction left unmatched. This CDR3 has 15 amino acids. Germline-derived CDR1 and CDR2 are SGHVS and FQNEAQ. The TCR sequence derives from an adult who received the AZD1222 COVID-19 vaccine. The rearrangement joins TRBV7-8 to TRBJ2-7; TRBD1 aligns across 11 bases. The sequencing here drew on peripheral blood, taken 28 days after the second AZD1222 dose. CDR3 nucleotide sequence: TGTGCCAGCAGCCCCCGGACAGGGGGCATTGACGAGCAGTACTTC. Its protein product is CASSPRTGGIDEQYF.